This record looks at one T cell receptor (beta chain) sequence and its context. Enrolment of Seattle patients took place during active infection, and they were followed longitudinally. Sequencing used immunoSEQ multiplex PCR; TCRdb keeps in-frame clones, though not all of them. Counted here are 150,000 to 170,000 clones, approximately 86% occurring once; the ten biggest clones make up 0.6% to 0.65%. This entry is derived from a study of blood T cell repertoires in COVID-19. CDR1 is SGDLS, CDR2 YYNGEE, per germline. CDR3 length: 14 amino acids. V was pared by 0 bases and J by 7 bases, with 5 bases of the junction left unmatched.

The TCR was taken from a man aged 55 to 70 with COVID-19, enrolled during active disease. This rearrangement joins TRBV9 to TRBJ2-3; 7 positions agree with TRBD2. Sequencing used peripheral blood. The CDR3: CASSVAWEGNTQYF. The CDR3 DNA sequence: TGTGCCAGCAGCGTAGCTTGGGAGGGAAATACGCAGTATTTT.